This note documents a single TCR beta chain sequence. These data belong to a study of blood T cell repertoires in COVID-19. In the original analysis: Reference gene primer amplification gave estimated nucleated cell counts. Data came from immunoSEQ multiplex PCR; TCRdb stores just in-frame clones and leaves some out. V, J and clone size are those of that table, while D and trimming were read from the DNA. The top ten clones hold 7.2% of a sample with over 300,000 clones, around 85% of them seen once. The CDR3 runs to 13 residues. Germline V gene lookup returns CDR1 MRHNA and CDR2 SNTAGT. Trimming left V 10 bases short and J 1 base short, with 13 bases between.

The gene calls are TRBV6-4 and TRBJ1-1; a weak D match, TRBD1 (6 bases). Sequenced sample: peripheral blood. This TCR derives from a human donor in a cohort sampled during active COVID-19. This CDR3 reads CATSEQGNTEAFF. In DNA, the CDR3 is TGTGCCACCAGCGAACAGGGGAACACTGAAGCTTTCTTT.